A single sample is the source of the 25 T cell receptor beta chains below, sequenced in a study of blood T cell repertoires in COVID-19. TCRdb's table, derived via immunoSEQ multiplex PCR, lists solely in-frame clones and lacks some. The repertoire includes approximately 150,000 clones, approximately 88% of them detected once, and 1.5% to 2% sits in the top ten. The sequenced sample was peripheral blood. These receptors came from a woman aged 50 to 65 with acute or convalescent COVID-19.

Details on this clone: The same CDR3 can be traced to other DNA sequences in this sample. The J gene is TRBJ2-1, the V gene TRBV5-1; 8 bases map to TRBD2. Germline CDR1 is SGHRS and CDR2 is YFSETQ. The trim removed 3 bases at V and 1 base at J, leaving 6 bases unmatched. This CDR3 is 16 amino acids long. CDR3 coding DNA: TGCGCCAGCAGCTCCGGACTAGCTGGATCCTACAATGAGCAGTTCTTC. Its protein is CASSSGLAGSYNEQFF.

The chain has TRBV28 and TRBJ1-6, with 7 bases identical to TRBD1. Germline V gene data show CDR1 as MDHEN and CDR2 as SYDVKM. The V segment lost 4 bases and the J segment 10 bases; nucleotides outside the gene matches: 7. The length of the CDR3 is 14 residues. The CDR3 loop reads CASSWRGLRSPLHF. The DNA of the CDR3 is TGTGCCAGCAGTTGGAGGGGGCTAAGGTCACCCCTCCACTTT.

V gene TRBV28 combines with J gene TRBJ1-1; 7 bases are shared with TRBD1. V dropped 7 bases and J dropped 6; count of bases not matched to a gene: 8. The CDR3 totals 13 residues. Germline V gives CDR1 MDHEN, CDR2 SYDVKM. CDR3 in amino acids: CASTPGGYAEAFF. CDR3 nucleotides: TGTGCCAGCACTCCAGGGGGATATGCTGAAGCTTTCTTT.

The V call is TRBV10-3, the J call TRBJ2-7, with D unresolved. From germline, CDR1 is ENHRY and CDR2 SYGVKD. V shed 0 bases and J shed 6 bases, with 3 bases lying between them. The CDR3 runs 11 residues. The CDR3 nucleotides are TGTGCCATCAGTGAGTCCCGCGAGCAGTACTTC. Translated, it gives CAISESREQYF.

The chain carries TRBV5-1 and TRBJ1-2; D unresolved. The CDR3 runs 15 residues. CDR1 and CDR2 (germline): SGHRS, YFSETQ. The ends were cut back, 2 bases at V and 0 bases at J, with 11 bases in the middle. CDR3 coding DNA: TGCGCCAGCAGCTTAGGGAGCAGTACTAACTATGGCTACACCTTC. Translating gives CASSLGSSTNYGYTF.

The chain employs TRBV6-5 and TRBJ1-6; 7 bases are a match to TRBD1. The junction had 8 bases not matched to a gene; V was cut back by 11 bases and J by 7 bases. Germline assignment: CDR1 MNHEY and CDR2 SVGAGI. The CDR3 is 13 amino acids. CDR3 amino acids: CAALTGVNSPLHF. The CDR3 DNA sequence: TGTGCCGCGTTAACAGGGGTGAATTCACCCCTCCACTTT.

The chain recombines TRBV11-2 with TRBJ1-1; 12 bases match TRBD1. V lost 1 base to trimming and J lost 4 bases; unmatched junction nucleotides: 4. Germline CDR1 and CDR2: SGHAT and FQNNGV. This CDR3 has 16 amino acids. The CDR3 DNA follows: TGTGCCAGCAGCTTAGGTGGGACAGGGGGCCTCACTGAAGCTTTCTTT. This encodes CASSLGGTGGLTEAFF.

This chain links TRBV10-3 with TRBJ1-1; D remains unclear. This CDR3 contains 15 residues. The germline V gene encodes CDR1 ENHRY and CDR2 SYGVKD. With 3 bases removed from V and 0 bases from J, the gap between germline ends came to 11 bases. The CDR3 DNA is TGTGCCATCAGTGATGGTACGGTCATGAACACTGAAGCTTTCTTT. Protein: CAISDGTVMNTEAFF.

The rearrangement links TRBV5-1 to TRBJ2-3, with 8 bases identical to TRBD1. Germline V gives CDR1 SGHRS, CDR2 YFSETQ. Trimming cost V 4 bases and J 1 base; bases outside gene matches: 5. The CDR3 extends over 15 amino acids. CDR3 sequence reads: CASSPTGGGTDTQYF. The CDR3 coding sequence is TGCGCCAGCAGCCCAACAGGGGGTGGCACAGATACGCAGTATTTT. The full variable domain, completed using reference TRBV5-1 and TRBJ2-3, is KAGVTQTPRYLIKTRGQQVTLSCSPISGHRSVSWYQQTPGQGLQFLFEYFSETQRNKGNFPGRFSGRQFSNSRSEMNVSTLELGDSALYLCASSPTGGGTDTQYFGPGTRLTVL.

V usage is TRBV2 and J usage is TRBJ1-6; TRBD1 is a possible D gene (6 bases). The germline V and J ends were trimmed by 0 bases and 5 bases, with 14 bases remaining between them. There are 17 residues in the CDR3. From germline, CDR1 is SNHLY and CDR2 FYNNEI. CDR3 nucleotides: TGTGCCAGCAGTGAAGCGAGGGGGGGAGGGGATAATTCACCCCTCCACTTT. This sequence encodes CASSEARGGGDNSPLHF.

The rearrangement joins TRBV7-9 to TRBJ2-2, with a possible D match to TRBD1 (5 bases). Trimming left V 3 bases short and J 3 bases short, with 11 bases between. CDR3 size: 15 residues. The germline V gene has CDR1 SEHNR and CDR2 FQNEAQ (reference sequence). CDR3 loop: CASSFRTWDTGELFF. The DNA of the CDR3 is TGTGCCAGCAGCTTCCGGACATGGGACACCGGGGAGCTGTTTTTT. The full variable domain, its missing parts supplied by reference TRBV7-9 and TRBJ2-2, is DTGVSQNPRHKITKRGQNVTFRCDPISEHNRLYWYRQTLGQGPEFLTYFQNEAQLEKSRLLSDRFSAERPKGSFSTLEIQRTEQGDSAMYLCASSFRTWDTGELFFGEGSRLTVL.

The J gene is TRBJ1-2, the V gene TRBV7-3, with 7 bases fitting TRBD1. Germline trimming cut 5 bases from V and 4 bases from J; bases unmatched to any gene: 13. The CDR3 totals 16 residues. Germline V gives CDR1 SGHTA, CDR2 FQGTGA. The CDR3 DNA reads TGTGCCAGCAGCCCAACTCTTGGACAGGACCGCTATGGCTACACCTTC. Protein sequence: CASSPTLGQDRYGYTF. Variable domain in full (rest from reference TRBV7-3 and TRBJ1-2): GAGVSQTPSNKVTEKGKYVELRCDPISGHTALYWYRQSLGQGPEFLIYFQGTGAADDSGLPNDRFFAVRPEGSVSTLKIQRTERGDSAVYLCASSPTLGQDRYGYTFGSGTRLTVV.

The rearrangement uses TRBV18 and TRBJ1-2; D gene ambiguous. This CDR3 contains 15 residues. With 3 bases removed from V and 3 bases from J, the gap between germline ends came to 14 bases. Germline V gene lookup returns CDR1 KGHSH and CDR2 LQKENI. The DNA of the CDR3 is TGTGCCAGCTCACCCGCCGGAGTTCGTGACTATGGCTACACCTTC. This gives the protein CASSPAGVRDYGYTF.

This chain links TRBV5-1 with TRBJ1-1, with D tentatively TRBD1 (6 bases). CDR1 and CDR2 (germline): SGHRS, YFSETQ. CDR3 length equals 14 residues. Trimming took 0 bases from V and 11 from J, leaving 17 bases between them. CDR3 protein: CASSLGSGQSYAFF. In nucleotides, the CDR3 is TGCGCCAGCAGCTTGGGGAGTGGACAGTCGTACGCTTTCTTT.

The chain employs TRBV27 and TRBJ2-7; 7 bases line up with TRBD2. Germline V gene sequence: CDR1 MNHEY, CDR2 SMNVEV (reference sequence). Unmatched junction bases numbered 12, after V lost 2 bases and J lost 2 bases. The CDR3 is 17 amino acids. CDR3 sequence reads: CASSLKQAGTTTYEQYF. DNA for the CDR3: TGTGCCAGCAGTTTAAAGCAAGCCGGGACTACAACCTACGAGCAGTACTTC.

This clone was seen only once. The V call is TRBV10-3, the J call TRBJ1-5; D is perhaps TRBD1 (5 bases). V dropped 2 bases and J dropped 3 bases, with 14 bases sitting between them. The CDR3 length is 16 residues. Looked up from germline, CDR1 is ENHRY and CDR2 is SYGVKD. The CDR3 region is CAISETQGRTNQPQHF. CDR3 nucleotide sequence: TGTGCCATCAGTGAGACCCAGGGTCGTACCAATCAGCCCCAGCATTTT.

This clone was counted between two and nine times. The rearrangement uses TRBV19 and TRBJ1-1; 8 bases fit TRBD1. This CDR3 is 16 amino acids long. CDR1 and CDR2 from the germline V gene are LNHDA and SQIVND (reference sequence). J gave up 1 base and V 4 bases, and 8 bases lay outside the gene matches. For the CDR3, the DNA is TGTGCCAGTAGTACGCGCCGACAGGGGACGAACACTGAAGCTTTCTTT. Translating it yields CASSTRRQGTNTEAFF. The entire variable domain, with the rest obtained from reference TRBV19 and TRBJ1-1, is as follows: DGGITQSPKYLFRKEGQNVTLSCEQNLNHDAMYWYRQDPGQGLRLIYYSQIVNDFQKGDIAEGYSVSREKKESFPLTVTSAQKNPTAFYLCASSTRRQGTNTEAFFGQGTRLTVV.

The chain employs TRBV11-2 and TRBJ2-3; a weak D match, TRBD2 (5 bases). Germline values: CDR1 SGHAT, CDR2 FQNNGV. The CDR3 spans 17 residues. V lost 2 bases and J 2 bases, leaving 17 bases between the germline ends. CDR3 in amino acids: CASSLMRVHDHTDTQYF. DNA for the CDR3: TGTGCCAGCAGCTTAATGAGGGTTCATGATCACACAGATACGCAGTATTTT.

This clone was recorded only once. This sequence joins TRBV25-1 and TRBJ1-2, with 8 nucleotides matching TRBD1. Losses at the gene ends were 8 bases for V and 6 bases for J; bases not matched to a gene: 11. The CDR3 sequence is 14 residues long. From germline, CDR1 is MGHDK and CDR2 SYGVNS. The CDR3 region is CASGDLDRVDGYTF. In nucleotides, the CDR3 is TGTGCCAGCGGGGACTTGGACAGGGTGGATGGCTACACCTTC.

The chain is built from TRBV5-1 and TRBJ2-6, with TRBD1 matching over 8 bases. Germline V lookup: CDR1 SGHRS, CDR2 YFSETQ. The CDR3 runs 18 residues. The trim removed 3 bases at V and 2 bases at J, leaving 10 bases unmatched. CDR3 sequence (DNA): TGCGCCAGCAGCTGGGGCCCGGGACAGGTCACTGGGGCCAACGTCCTGACTTTC. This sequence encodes CASSWGPGQVTGANVLTF.

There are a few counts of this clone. The CDR3 is CASSALQGSSYNEQFF. CDR3 nucleotides: TGTGCCAGCAGCGCCCTACAGGGAAGCTCCTACAATGAGCAGTTCTTC. This chain links TRBV7-3 with TRBJ2-1; tentative D call: TRBD1 (6 bases). V lost 5 bases and J 0 bases, leaving 14 bases between the germline ends. The germline V gene has CDR1 SGHTA and CDR2 FQGTGA. There are 16 residues in the CDR3.

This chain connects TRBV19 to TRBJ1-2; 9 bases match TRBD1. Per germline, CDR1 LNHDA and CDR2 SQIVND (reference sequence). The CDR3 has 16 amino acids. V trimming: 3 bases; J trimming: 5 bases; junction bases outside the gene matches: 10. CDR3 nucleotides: TGTGCCAGTAGTATTACAGGGGGCGCGGGAACTTATGGCTACACCTTC. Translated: CASSITGGAGTYGYTF.

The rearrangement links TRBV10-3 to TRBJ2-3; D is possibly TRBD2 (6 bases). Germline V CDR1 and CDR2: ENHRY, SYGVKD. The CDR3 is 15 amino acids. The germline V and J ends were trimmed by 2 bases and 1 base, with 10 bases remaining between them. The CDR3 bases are TGTGCCATCAGTGAGGTTTCTAGCGGCACAGATACGCAGTATTTT. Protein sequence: CAISEVSSGTDTQYF.

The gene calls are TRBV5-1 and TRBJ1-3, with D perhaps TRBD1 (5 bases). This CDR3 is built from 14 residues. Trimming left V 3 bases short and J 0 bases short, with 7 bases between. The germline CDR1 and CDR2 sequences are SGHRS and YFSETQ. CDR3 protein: CASSSTVSGNTIYF. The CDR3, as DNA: TGCGCCAGCAGCTCGACAGTCTCTGGAAACACCATATATTTT.

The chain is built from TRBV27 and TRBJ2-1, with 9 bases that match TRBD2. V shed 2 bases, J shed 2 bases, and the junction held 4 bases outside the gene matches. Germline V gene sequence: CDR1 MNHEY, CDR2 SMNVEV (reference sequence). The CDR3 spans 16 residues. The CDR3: CASSLRSGGPYNEQFF. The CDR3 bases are TGTGCCAGCAGTTTAAGGAGCGGGGGGCCCTACAATGAGCAGTTCTTC.